The sequence of this TCR beta chain was determined in a study of T cells after yellow fever vaccination. Study-level background: Those fractions that held only low numbers of cells were prepared using the SMART-Seq v4 Ultra Low Input RNA kit. General study points: CD4 and CD8 compartments shared a small share of clonotypes, likely from convergent recombination. In FACS-sorted repertoires, abundant clonotypes from the bulk population could appear as contaminants.

The germline V gene has CDR1 LGHDT and CDR2 YNNKEL (reference sequence). The V and J ends lost 0 bases and 4 bases, in that order; junction bases with no gene match: 7. This CDR3 has 18 residues. UMIs were added to TCR cDNA along with a universal primer site when it was made by 5'RACE template switching. TCRdb recomputed calls from the 5' RACE reads with MiXCR, one row per CDR3 protein. The table has hundreds of thousands of distinct CDR3 sequences, about 19% seen once. On this clonotype itself: The target antigen is unknown.

The sequencing used PBMCs, collected before the yellow fever booster vaccination. The sequence derives from a man aged 18 to 35 who received the YFV17D yellow fever vaccine. V gene TRBV3-1 combines with J gene TRBJ2-3; 13 bases line up with TRBD2. CDR3 bases: TGTGCCAGCAGCCAAGAACTAGCGGGGGGGCCAGAAGCAGATACGCAGTATTTT. It encodes CASSQELAGGPEADTQYF.